Each of the 20 T cell receptor beta chains below was sequenced from the same sample in a study of human T cells and chemical hapten exposure. TCRdb re-derived calls from the RACE reads in MiXCR, one entry per CDR3 protein. The sample shows 50,000 or so distinct CDR3 sequences, roughly a tenth of them seen only once. The sample's time point: patch test 3, about 24 weeks after DPC sensitization. The treatment: therapeutic diphenylcyclopropenone sensitization with weekly scalp DPC. Sequencing was performed on whole blood, taken in connection with sensitization to the hapten diphenylcyclopropenone (DPC). These receptors came from a woman aged 40-49 years with alopecia areata. Some clones in this sample may be carry-over from other donors' samples.

This clonotype was observed at least ten times. The chain joins TRBV20-1 to TRBJ1-6; weak D call: TRBD1 (5 bases). Germline values: CDR1 DFQATT, CDR2 SNEGSKA (reference sequence). V was trimmed by 3 bases and J by 7 bases, leaving 13 bases between them. The CDR3 length is 14 residues. Written as DNA, the CDR3 is TGCAGTGCTAGTTGGGGGGAAAGGAATTCACCCCTCCACTTT. Translation gives CSASWGERNSPLHF.

In this sample, this clonotype turned up a few times. This chain connects TRBV4-3 to TRBJ1-1; the D is unclear. The V and J ends lost 0 bases and 1 base respectively, with 6 bases between them. The CDR3 has 14 amino acids. CDR1 LGHNA and CDR2 YSLEER come from the germline V gene. Here the CDR3 DNA reads TGCGCCAGCAGCCAAGATGGGAGGAACACTGAAGCTTTCTTT. Translation gives CASSQDGRNTEAFF.

This clonotype was observed a handful of times. The V gene is TRBV20-1, the J gene TRBJ1-2; 7 bases are a match to TRBD1. This CDR3 spans 13 amino acids. The germline V gene encodes CDR1 DFQATT and CDR2 SNEGSKA (reference sequence). The ends lost 2 bases at V and 6 bases at J; junction bases unmatched: 6. The CDR3 reads CSARMTGRDGYTF. CDR3 nucleotides: TGCAGTGCTAGAATGACAGGGAGGGATGGCTACACCTTC.

The chain uses TRBV29-1 and TRBJ2-3, with TRBD2 matching over 12 bases. J lost 6 bases, V lost 8 bases, and 9 bases had no gene match. Germline V gene lookup returns CDR1 SQVTM and CDR2 ANQGSEA. The CDR3 consists of 14 residues. The CDR3 DNA sequence: TGCAGCTCGGGACTAGCGGGCCCAGGGGATACGCAGTATTTT. Translating it yields CSSGLAGPGDTQYF.

The chain is built from TRBV29-1 and TRBJ2-3, with TRBD2 matching 9 bases. Trimming at V came to 6 bases and at J to 2 bases, leaving 15 bases not matched to a gene. From germline, CDR1 is SQVTM and CDR2 ANQGSEA. CDR3 length: 17 residues. CDR3 sequence (DNA): TGCAGCGTATCATCCGGGACTAGCTGGTACAACACAGATACGCAGTATTTT. It yields the protein CSVSSGTSWYNTDTQYF.

V and J are TRBV20-1 and TRBJ1-6, with D possibly matching TRBD1 (5 bases). The germline V and J ends were trimmed by 4 bases and 6 bases, with 13 bases remaining between them. The V gene's germline CDR1 is DFQATT and CDR2 SNEGSKA (reference sequence). The CDR3 has 14 amino acids. The CDR3 loop is CSAKPGTGNSPLHF. The CDR3, as DNA: TGCAGTGCTAAACCAGGGACGGGTAATTCACCCCTCCACTTT.

This rearrangement joins TRBV4-2 to TRBJ1-2; possible D gene TRBD1, 5 bases. The CDR3 spans 17 residues. Germline CDR1 and CDR2: LGHNA and YNFKEQ. The V gene lost 1 base and the J gene lost 3 bases, with 18 bases spanning the gap. The DNA for the CDR3 is TGTGCCAGCAGCCAAGGTGGGCAGTCCCTGGGGGACTATGGCTACACCTTC. Protein: CASSQGGQSLGDYGYTF.

This clonotype was detected only a few times. The chain combines TRBV7-2 with TRBJ1-3; D is uncertain. Germline CDR1 is SGHTA and CDR2 is FQGNSA. There are 12 residues in the CDR3. With 0 bases removed from V and 4 bases from J, the gap between germline ends came to 1 base. This CDR3 reads CASSLAGNTIYF. The DNA of the CDR3 is TGTGCCAGCAGCTTAGCCGGAAACACCATATATTTT.

This clonotype was recorded many times. This chain connects TRBV6-5 to TRBJ1-6; D ambiguous. V lost 7 bases, J lost 8 bases, and 9 bases lay in between. There are 12 residues in the CDR3. Germline loops: CDR1 MNHEY, CDR2 SVGAGI. As DNA, the CDR3 is TGTGCCAGCAAAGACGGGGATTCACCCCTCCACTTT. Its translation is CASKDGDSPLHF.

This clonotype turned up a few times. The gene calls are TRBV5-1 and TRBJ1-4, with D perhaps TRBD1 (5 bases). Germline CDR1 and CDR2: SGHRS and YFSETQ. Trimming pared 7 bases from V and 0 bases from J, leaving 10 bases between. This CDR3 comprises 14 residues. CDR3 amino acids: CASGRGATNEKLFF. In DNA form, the CDR3 reads TGCGCCAGCGGTCGAGGGGCAACTAATGAAAAACTGTTTTTT.

This clonotype was recorded a few times. J is TRBJ2-5 and V is TRBV6-5, with 12 bases identical to TRBD2. The germline V gene encodes CDR1 MNHEY and CDR2 SVGAGI. Trimming at V came to 6 bases and at J to 2 bases, leaving 4 bases not matched to a gene. This CDR3 is 15 amino acids long. CDR3 sequence: CASRLAGGSQETQYF. CDR3 in DNA: TGTGCCAGCAGACTAGCGGGGGGCTCTCAAGAGACCCAGTACTTC.

CDR3 DNA: TGTGCCAGCAGCTTGGGATTCGCCGGGGAGCTGTTTTTT. It codes for CASSLGFAGELFF. The rearrangement links TRBV11-3 to TRBJ2-2; D unclear. The length of the CDR3 is 13 residues. From germline, CDR1 is SGHNT and CDR2 YENEEA. Trimming took 3 bases from V and 6 from J, leaving 8 bases between them.

The table lists this clonotype with a few counts. This chain uses TRBV3-1 with TRBJ2-5; tentatively, D is TRBD1 (5 bases). The CDR3 length is 14 residues. The V gene's germline CDR1 is LGHDT and CDR2 YNNKEL (reference sequence). Trimming pared 5 bases from V and 4 bases from J, leaving 14 bases between. CDR3 residues: CASSKGAAGETQYF. CDR3 nucleotide sequence: TGTGCCAGCAGCAAAGGGGCAGCAGGAGAGACCCAGTACTTC.

This clonotype was seen many times. The chain uses TRBV6-5 and TRBJ1-2; no reliable D call. The CDR3 length is 16 residues. V shed 7 bases and J shed 2 bases, with 20 bases lying between them. Per germline, CDR1 MNHEY and CDR2 SVGAGI. The CDR3 loop reads CASTPGQAVGNYGYTF. The CDR3 DNA reads TGTGCCAGCACCCCCGGCCAGGCGGTAGGAAACTATGGCTACACCTTC.

This clonotype was counted a few times. J is TRBJ2-7 and V is TRBV9; TRBD1 is a possible D gene (6 bases). Germline assignment: CDR1 SGDLS and CDR2 YYNGEE. V dropped 3 bases and J dropped 3 bases, with 19 bases sitting between them. This CDR3 has 16 amino acids. CDR3 coding DNA: TGTGCCAGCAGCGCCAAAACAACAGGGAAAGTCTACGAGCAGTACTTC. As protein: CASSAKTTGKVYEQYF.

At least ten counts were recorded for this clonotype. The rearrangement uses TRBV5-5 and TRBJ2-2; 7 bases are shared with TRBD2. Trimming removed 0 bases from V and 3 bases from J; junction bases left unmatched: 8. Germline V gene sequence: CDR1 SGHKS, CDR2 YYEKEE (reference sequence). This CDR3 spans 17 amino acids. CDR3 protein: CASSLEWGGPDTGELFF. The CDR3 bases are TGTGCCAGCAGCTTGGAGTGGGGAGGGCCGGACACCGGGGAGCTGTTTTTT. The complete variable domain, with remaining parts taken from reference TRBV5-5 and TRBJ2-2, reads DAGVTQSPTHLIKTRGQQVTLRCSPISGHKSVSWYQQVLGQGPQFIFQYYEKEERGRGNFPDRFSARQFPNYSSELNVNALLLGDSALYLCASSLEWGGPDTGELFFGEGSRLTVL.

This clonotype was recorded many times. The V call is TRBV7-3, the J call TRBJ1-6; a weak D match, TRBD1 (5 bases). With 5 bases removed from V and 7 bases from J, the gap between germline ends came to 12 bases. CDR3 length: 14 amino acids. CDR1 and CDR2 (germline): SGHTA, FQGTGA. The CDR3, as DNA: TGTGCCAGCAGCGTGGGGGGAAGGAATTCACCCCTCCACTTT. Its translation is CASSVGGRNSPLHF.

The sample holds many counts of this clonotype. The chain is built from TRBV5-6 and TRBJ2-7; D is perhaps TRBD2 (5 bases). V dropped 1 base and J dropped 5 bases, with 7 bases sitting between them. The CDR3 totals 12 residues. CDR1 is SGHDT and CDR2 is YYEEEE in the germline V gene. The CDR3 sequence: CASSLYGDEQYF. The CDR3 DNA sequence: TGTGCCAGCAGCTTGTACGGGGACGAGCAGTACTTC.

This clonotype was seen at least ten times. This sequence joins TRBV5-6 and TRBJ2-5, with 7 positions matching TRBD2. The CDR3 has 16 residues. The junction had 11 bases not matched to a gene; V was cut back by 4 bases and J by 2 bases. From germline, CDR1 is SGHDT and CDR2 YYEEEE. The CDR3 coding sequence is TGTGCCAGCAGCGACATGACCCGGGGACTACAAGAGACCCAGTACTTC. It is translated as CASSDMTRGLQETQYF. Full variable domain (rest looked up from reference TRBV5-6 and TRBJ2-5): DAGVTQSPTHLIKTRGQQVTLRCSPKSGHDTVSWYQQALGQGPQFIFQYYEEEERQRGNFPDRFSGHQFPNYSSELNVNALLLGDSALYLCASSDMTRGLQETQYFGPGTRLLVL.

The CDR3 spells CSVEGRLRTTEAFF. The CDR3, as DNA: TGCAGCGTTGAAGGGCGTCTTAGGACCACTGAAGCTTTCTTT. This chain uses TRBV29-1 with TRBJ1-1; D unclear. The V gene lost 1 base and the J gene lost 4 bases, with 13 bases spanning the gap. Germline assignment: CDR1 SQVTM and CDR2 ANQGSEA. This CDR3 region has 14 residues. Full variable domain (rest looked up from reference TRBV29-1 and TRBJ1-1): SAVISQKPSRDICQRGTSLTIQCQVDSQVTMMFWYRQQPGQSLTLIATANQGSEATYESGFVIDKFPISRPNLTFSTLTVSNMSPEDSSIYLCSVEGRLRTTEAFFGQGTRLTVV.